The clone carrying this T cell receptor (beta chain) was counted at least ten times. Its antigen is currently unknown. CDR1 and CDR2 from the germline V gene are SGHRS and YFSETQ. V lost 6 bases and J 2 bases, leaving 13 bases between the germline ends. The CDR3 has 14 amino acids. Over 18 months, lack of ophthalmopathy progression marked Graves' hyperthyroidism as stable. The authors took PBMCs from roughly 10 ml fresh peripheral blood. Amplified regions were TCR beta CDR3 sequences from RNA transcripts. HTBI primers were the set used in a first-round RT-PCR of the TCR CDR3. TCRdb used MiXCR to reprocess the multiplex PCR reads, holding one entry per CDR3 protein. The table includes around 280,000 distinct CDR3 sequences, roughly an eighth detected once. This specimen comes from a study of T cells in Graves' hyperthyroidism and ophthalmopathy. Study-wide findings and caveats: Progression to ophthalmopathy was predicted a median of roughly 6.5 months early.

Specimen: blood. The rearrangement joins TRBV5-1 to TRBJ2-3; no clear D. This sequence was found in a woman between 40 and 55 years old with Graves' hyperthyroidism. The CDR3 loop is CASTTGDYTDTQYF. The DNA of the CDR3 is TGCGCCAGCACGACGGGCGATTACACAGATACGCAGTATTTT.